One T cell receptor beta chain is described in this entry. This sample is drawn from a study of blood T cell repertoires in COVID-19. Study in general: Samples came from the United States, Italy and Spain, spanning acute and convalescent COVID-19. PBMCs, B-cell-depleted T cells, or T cells were the source of the cDNA or gDNA that made up the material.

Per the original methods: Reference gene primer amplification yielded estimated nucleated cell counts. Produced via immunoSEQ multiplex PCR; TCRdb's table is partial and in-frame only. The V and J calls and clone size were taken over from that table, and D and trimming were inferred from the DNA. The sample carries approximately 110,000 clones, about four fifths recorded once. V was clipped by 2 bases and J by 2 bases, with 3 bases between them. There are 12 residues in the CDR3. Germline V CDR1 and CDR2: KGHSY, FQNENV. The specimen was peripheral blood. The genes are TRBV16 and TRBJ1-1; D remains unclear. The TCR was taken from a woman older than 75 with acute or convalescent COVID-19. The CDR3 coding sequence is TGTGCCAGCAGCCAAGGCAACACTGAAGCTTTCTTT. This gives the protein CASSQGNTEAFF.